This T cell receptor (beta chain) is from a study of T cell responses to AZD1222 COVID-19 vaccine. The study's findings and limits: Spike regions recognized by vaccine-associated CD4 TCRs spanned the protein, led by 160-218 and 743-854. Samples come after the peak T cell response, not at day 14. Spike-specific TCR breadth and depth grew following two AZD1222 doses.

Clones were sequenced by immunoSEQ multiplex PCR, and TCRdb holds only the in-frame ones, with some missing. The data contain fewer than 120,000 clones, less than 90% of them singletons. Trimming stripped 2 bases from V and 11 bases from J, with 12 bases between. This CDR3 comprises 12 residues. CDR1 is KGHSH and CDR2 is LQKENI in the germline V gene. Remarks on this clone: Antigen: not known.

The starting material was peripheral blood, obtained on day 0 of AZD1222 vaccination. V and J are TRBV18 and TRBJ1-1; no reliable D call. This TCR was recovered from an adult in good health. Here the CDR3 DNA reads TGTGCCAGCTCACCAGGGCAATTTCCCGCTTTCTTT. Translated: CASSPGQFPAFF.